This TCR beta chain was observed in a study of cytomegalovirus exposure and HLA in healthy donors. Study-wide results and caveats: The authors enumerated some 170 TCR beta chains as linked to cytomegalovirus.

The CDR3 contains 18 residues. V lost 0 bases and J lost 0, with 18 bases in between. The germline CDR1 and CDR2 sequences are SGHRS and YFSETQ. With 60 Vbeta and 13 Jbeta primers, the PCR was carried out. Profiling relied on immunoSEQ multiplex PCR, and the TCRdb table lists in-frame clones only, not all of them. The sample totals tens of thousands of clones. Healthy bone marrow donors made up the cohort. In nominal health when sampled, donors likely had unrecorded immune exposures nonetheless. About this clone: What it recognizes is unknown.

The sequence was obtained from a female donor in good health and CMV-seropositive. The J gene is TRBJ1-2, the V gene TRBV5-1; no reliable D call. The sample consisted of PBMCs. This CDR3 is CASSLGAGPSYSNYGYTF. CDR3 nucleotides: TGCGCCAGCAGCTTGGGTGCAGGTCCATCCTACTCTAACTATGGCTACACCTTC.